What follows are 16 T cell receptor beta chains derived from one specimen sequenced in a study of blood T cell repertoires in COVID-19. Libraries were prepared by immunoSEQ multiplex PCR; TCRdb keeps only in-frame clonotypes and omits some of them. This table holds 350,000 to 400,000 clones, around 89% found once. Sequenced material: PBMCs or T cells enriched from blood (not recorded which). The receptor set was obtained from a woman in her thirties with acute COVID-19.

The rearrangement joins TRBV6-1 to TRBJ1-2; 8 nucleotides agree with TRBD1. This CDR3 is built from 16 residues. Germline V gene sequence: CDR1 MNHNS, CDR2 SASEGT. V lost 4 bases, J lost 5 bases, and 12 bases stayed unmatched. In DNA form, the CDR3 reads TGTGCCAGCAGTGCCCCGGGGACAGGCTCGAGGTATGGCTACACCTTC. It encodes CASSAPGTGSRYGYTF.

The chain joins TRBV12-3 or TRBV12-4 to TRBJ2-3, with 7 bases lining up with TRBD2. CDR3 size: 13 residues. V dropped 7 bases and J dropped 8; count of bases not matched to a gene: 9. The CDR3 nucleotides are TGTGCCAGCAAAGAGTCTAGCGGTCGTACGCAGTATTTT. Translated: CASKESSGRTQYF.

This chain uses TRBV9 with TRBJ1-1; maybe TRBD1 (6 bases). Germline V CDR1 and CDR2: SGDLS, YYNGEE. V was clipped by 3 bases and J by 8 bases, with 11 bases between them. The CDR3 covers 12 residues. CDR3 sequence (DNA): TGTGCCAGCAGCGGTGGGACAACCGAAGCTTTCTTT. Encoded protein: CASSGGTTEAFF.

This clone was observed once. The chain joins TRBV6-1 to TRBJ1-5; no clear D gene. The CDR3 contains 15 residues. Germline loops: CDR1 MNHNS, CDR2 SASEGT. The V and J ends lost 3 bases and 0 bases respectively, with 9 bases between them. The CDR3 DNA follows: TGTGCCAGCAGTGAGGTAACGGGTAGCAATCAGCCCCAGCATTTT. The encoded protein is CASSEVTGSNQPQHF.

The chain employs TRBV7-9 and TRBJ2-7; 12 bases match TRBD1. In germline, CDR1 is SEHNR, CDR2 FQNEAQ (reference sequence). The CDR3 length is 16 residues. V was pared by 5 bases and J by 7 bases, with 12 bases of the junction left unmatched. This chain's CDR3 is CASSLNRDRGRGEQYF. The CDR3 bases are TGTGCCAGCAGCCTAAACCGGGACAGGGGGCGCGGGGAGCAGTACTTC.

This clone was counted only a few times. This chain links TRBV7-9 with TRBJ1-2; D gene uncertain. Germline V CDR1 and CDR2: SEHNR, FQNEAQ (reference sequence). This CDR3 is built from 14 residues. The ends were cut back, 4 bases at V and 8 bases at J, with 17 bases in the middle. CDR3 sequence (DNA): TGTGCCAGCAGCTCCCCCGTTCCCCTTGTCGGCTACACCTTC. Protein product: CASSSPVPLVGYTF.

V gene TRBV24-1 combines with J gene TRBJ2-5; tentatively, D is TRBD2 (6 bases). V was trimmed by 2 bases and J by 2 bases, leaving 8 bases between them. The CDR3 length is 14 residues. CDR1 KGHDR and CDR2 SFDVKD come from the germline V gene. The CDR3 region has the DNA TGTGCCACCAGTGATTGGCGGGATCAAGAGACCCAGTACTTC. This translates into CATSDWRDQETQYF.

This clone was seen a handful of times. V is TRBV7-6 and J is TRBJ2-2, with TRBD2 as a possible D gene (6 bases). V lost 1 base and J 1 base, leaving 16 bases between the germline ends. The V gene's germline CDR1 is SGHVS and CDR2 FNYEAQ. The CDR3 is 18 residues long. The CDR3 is CASSLVPRTTMNTGELFF. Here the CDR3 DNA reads TGTGCCAGCAGCTTAGTTCCCCGGACTACCATGAACACCGGGGAGCTGTTTTTT.

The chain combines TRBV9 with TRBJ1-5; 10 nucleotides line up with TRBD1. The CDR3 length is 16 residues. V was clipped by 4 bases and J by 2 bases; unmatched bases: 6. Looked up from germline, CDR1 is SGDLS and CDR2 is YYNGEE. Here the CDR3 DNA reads TGTGCCAGCAGCCCGGGACAGGGGCAGCGCAATCAGCCCCAGCATTTT. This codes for CASSPGQGQRNQPQHF.

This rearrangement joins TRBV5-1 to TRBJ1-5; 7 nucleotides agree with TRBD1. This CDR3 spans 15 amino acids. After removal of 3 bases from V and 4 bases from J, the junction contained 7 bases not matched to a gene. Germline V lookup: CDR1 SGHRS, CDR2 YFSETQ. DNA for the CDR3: TGCGCCAGCAGCTCCGGGACAGAACCTAATCAGCCCCAGCATTTT. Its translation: CASSSGTEPNQPQHF.

CDR3 sequence (DNA): TGTGCCAGCAGCTATGACAGCGCCTACAATGAGCAGTTCTTC. As protein: CASSYDSAYNEQFF. The chain links TRBV7-2 to TRBJ2-1; the D gene is possibly TRBD1 (5 bases). From germline, CDR1 is SGHTA and CDR2 FQGNSA. V lost 4 bases and J 2 bases, leaving 9 bases between the germline ends. The length of the CDR3 is 14 residues.

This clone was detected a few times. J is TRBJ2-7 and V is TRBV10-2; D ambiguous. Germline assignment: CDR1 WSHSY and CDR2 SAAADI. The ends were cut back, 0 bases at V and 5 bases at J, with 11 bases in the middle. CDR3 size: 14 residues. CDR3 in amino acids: CASSESIESDEQYF. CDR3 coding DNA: TGCGCCAGCAGTGAGTCGATCGAATCGGACGAGCAGTACTTC.

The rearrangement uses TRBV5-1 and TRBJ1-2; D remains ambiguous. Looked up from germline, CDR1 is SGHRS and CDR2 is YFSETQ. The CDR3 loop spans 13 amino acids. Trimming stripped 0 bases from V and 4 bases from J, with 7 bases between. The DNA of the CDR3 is TGCGCCAGCAGCTTGGAGGGAGGCTATGGCTACACCTTC. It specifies CASSLEGGYGYTF.

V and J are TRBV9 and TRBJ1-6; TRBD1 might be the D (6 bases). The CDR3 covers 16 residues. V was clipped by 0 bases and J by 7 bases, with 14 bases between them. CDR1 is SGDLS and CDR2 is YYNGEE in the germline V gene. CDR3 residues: CASSVEGGKRNSPLHF. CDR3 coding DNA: TGTGCCAGCAGCGTAGAGGGGGGGAAAAGAAATTCACCCCTCCACTTT.

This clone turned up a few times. The CDR3 nucleotides read TGTGCCACCGGACAAACTGGGGAGCTGTTTTTT. Its translation: CATGQTGELFF. This chain uses TRBV24-1 with TRBJ2-2, with D possibly matching TRBD1 (5 bases). The CDR3 runs 11 residues. Germline-derived CDR1 and CDR2 are KGHDR and SFDVKD. The germline V and J ends were trimmed by 9 bases and 8 bases, with 9 bases remaining between them.

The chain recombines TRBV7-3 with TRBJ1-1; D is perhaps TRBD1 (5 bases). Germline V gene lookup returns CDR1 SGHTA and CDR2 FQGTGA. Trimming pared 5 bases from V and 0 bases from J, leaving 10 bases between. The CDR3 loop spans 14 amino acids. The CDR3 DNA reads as TGTGCCAGCAGCAAAGACAGCCTGAACACTGAAGCTTTCTTT. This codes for CASSKDSLNTEAFF.